This T cell receptor beta chain was documented in a study of OX40 agonist ivuxolimab in advanced cancers. Study overall: Six ivuxolimab dose levels, 0.01 to 10 mg/kg, were given intravenously every 2 weeks. Eligibility rules accepted prior anti-PD-1, anti-PD-L1 or anti-CTLA-4 therapy, and 35% to 40% had some. Study-level points and caveats: Partial responders treated at 0.1-3.0 mg/kg exhibited clonal expansion among the lowest measured.

The sampling schedule covered blood at baseline, cycle 4 day 1, and cycle 7 day 1. On this clone itself: Its target is not known.

CDR1 is WNHNN and CDR2 is SYGVQD in the germline V gene (reference sequence). J lost 2 bases, V lost 0 bases, and 1 base had no gene match. This CDR3 is 15 amino acids long. Assay: immunoSEQ multiplex PCR; the TCRdb copy retains only in-frame clones and omits some. The top ten hold around 0.71% of the sample, which has roughly 90,000 clones, more than 75% seen once. The sequence was collected from an adult with an advanced solid tumor such as melanoma, head and neck, liver or kidney cancer. This rearrangement joins TRBV10-1 to TRBJ2-1; TRBD2 matches at 7 bases. Sequenced here: CD4+ or CD8+ T cells sorted from blood, sampled in a trial of the OX40 agonist ivuxolimab. This CDR3 is CASSESAGAYNEQFF. For the CDR3, the DNA is TGCGCCAGCAGTGAGTCTGCGGGGGCCTACAATGAGCAGTTCTTC.